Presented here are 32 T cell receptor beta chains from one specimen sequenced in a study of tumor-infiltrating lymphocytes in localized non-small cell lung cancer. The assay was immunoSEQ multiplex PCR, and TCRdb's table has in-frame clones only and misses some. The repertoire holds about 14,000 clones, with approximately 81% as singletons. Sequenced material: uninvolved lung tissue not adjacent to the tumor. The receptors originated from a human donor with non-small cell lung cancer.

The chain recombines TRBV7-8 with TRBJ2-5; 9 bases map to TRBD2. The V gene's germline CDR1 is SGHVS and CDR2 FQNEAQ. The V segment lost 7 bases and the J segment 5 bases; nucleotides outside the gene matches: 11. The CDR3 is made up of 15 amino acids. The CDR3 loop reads CASTILAGDGETQYF. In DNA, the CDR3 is TGTGCCAGCACTATCTTAGCGGGAGACGGGGAGACCCAGTACTTC.

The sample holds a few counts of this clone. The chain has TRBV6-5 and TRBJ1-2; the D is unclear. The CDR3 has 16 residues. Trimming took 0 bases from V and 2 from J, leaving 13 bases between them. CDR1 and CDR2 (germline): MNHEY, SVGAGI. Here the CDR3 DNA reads TGTGCCAGCAGTTACTCGAATCCGAAAGGGAACTATGGCTACACCTTC. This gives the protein CASSYSNPKGNYGYTF.

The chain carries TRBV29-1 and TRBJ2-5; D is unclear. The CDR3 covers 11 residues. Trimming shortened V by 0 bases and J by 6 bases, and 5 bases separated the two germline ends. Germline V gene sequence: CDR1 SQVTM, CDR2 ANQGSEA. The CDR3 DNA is TGCAGCGTTGAAGATAACAAGACCCAGTACTTC. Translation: CSVEDNKTQYF.

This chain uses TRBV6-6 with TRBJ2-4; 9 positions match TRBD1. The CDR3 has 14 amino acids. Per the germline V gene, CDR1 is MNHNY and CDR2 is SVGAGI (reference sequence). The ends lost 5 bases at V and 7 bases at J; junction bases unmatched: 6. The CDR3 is CASSAGTGKNIQYF. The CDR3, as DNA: TGTGCCAGCAGTGCCGGGACAGGGAAGAACATTCAGTACTTC.

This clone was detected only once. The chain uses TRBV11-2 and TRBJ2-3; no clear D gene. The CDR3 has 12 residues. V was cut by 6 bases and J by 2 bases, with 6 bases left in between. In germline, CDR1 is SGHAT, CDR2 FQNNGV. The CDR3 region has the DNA TGTGCCAGCAGATTCAACACAGATACGCAGTATTTT. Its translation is CASRFNTDTQYF.

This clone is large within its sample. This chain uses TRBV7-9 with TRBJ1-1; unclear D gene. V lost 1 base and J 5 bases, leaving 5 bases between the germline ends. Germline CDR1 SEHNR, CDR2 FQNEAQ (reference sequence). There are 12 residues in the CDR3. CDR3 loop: CASSLVVTEAFF. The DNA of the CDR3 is TGTGCCAGCAGCTTAGTAGTAACTGAAGCTTTCTTT.

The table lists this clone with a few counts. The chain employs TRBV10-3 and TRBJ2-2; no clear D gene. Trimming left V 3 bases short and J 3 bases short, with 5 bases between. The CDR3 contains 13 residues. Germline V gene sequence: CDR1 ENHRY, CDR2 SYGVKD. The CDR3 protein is CAISEGDTGELFF. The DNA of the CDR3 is TGTGCCATCAGTGAAGGAGACACCGGGGAGCTGTTTTTT.

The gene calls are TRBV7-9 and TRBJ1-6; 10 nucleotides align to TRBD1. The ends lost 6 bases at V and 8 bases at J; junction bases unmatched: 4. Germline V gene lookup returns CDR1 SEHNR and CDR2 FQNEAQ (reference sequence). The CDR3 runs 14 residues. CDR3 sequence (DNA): TGTGCCAGCAGTCCGGGACAGGGGCATTCACCCCTCCACTTT. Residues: CASSPGQGHSPLHF.

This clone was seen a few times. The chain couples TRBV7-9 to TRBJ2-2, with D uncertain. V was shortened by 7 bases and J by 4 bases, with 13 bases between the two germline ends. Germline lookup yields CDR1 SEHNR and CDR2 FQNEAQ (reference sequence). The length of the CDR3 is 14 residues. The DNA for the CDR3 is TGTGCCAGCACCAAAGGCGAAGGCACCGGGGAGCTGTTTTTT. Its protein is CASTKGEGTGELFF.

In DNA form, the CDR3 reads TGTGCCAGCAGCTTAGATAGTGGGACAGGGACGCGCGGAAACACCATATATTTT. Translating gives CASSLDSGTGTRGNTIYF. This chain connects TRBV7-2 to TRBJ1-3, with TRBD1 matching over 9 bases. V dropped 1 base and J dropped 4; count of bases not matched to a gene: 11. This CDR3 region has 18 residues. CDR1 and CDR2 from the germline V gene are SGHTA and FQGNSA.

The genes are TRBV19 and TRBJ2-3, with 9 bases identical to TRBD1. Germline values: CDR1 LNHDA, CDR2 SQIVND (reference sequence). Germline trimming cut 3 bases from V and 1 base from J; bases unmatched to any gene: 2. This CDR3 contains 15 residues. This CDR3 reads CASSMGQGGTDTQYF. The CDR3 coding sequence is TGTGCCAGTAGTATGGGACAGGGCGGCACAGATACGCAGTATTTT.

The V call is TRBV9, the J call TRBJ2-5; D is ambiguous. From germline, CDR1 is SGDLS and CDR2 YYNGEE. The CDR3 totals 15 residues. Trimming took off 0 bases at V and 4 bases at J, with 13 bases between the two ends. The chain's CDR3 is CASSVGITGRETQYF. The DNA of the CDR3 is TGTGCCAGCAGCGTAGGGATAACCGGCCGAGAGACCCAGTACTTC.

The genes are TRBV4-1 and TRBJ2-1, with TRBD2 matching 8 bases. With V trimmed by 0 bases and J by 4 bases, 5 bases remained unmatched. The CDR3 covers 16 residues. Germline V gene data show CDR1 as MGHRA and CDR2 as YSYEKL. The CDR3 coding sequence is TGCGCCAGCAGCCAAGAAGTCGCGGGGGGTTACAATGAGCAGTTCTTC. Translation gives CASSQEVAGGYNEQFF.

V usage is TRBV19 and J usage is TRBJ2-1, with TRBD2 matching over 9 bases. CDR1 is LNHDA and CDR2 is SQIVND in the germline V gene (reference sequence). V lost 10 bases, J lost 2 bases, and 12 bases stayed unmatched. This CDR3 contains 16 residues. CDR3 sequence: CATLGLAGATYNEQFF. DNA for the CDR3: TGTGCCACCTTAGGGTTAGCGGGGGCCACCTACAATGAGCAGTTCTTC.

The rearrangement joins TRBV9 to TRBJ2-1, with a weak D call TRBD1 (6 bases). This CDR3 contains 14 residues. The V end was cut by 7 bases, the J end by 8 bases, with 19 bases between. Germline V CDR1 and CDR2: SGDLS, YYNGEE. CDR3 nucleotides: TGTGCCAGCCTACAGGGCCGGGTTGGCCATGAGCAGTTCTTC. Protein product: CASLQGRVGHEQFF.

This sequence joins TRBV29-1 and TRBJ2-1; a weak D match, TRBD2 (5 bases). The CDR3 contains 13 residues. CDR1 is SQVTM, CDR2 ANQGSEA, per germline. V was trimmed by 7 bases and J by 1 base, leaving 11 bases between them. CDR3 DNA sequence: TGCAGCGGACACCGGGGTTCCTACAATGAGCAGTTCTTC. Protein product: CSGHRGSYNEQFF.

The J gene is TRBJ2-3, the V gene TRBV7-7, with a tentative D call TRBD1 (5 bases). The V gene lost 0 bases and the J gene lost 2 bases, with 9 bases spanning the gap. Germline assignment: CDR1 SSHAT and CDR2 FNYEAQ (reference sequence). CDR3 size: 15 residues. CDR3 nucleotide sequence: TGTGCCAGCAGCTTAGCGGGGCTCCCCACAGATACGCAGTATTTT. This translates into CASSLAGLPTDTQYF.

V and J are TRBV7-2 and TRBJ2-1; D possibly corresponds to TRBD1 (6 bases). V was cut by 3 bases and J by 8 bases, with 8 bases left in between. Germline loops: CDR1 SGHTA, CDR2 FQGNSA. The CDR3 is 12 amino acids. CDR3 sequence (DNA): TGTGCCAGCAGCTTGGGGGCCGATGAGCAGTTCTTC. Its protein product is CASSLGADEQFF.

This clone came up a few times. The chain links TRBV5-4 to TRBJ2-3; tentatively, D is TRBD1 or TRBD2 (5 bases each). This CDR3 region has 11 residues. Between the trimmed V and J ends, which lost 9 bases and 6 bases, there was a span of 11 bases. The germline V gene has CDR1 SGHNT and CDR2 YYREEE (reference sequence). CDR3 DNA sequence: TGTGCCATGGGACCACATGATACGCAGTATTTT. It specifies CAMGPHDTQYF. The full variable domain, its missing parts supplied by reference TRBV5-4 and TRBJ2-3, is ETGVTQSPTHLIKTRGQQVTLRCSSQSGHNTVSWYQQALGQGPQFIFQYYREEENGRGNFPPRFSGLQFPNYSSELNVNALELDDSALYLCAMGPHDTQYFGPGTRLTVL.

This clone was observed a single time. This CDR3 is CATRQGRGTDTQYF. CDR3 DNA sequence: TGTGCCACGCGACAGGGGCGGGGAACAGATACGCAGTATTTT. The chain couples TRBV10-3 to TRBJ2-3, with 8 bases matching TRBD1. Germline V gene lookup returns CDR1 ENHRY and CDR2 SYGVKD. With 10 bases clipped from V and 3 bases from J, the junction kept 9 bases outside the gene matches. The CDR3 covers 14 residues.

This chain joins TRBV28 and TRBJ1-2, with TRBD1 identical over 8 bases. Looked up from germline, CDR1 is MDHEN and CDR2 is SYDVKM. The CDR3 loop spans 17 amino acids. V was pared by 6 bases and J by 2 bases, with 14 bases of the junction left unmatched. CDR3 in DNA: TGTGCCAGCAGCCGAACAGTCCCGGGACAGGCAAACTATGGCTACACCTTC. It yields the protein CASSRTVPGQANYGYTF.

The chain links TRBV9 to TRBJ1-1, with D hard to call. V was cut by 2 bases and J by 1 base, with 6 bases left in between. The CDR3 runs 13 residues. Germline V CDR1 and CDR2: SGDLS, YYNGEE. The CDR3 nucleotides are TGTGCCAGCAGCGTTCTAGAGAACACTGAAGCTTTCTTT. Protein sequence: CASSVLENTEAFF.

The CDR3 DNA is TGTGCCAGCGCTACAGGTATCTCCTACAATGAGCAGTTCTTC. It translates to CASATGISYNEQFF. The chain employs TRBV5-6 and TRBJ2-1; tentatively, D is TRBD1 (5 bases). This CDR3 comprises 14 residues. Trimming cost V 7 bases and J 0 bases, with 11 bases left between them. The germline V gene has CDR1 SGHDT and CDR2 YYEEEE.

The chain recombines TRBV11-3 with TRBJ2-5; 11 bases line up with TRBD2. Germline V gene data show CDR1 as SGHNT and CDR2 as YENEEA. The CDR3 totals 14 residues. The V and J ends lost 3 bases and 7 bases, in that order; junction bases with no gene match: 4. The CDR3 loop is CASSLGTSGWTQYF. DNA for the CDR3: TGTGCCAGCAGCTTGGGGACTAGCGGTTGGACCCAGTACTTC. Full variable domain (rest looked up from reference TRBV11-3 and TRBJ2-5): EAGVVQSPRYKIIEKKQPVAFWCNPISGHNTLYWYLQNLGQGPELLIRYENEEAVDDSQLPKDRFSAERLKGVDSTLKIQPAELGDSAVYLCASSLGTSGWTQYFGPGTRLLVL.

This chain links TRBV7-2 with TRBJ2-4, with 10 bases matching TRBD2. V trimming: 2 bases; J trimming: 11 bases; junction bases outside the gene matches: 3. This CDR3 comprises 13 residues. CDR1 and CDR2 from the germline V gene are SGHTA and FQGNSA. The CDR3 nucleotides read TGTGCCAGCAGCTTACTCCTAGCGGGGGTTCAGTACTTC. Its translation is CASSLLLAGVQYF.

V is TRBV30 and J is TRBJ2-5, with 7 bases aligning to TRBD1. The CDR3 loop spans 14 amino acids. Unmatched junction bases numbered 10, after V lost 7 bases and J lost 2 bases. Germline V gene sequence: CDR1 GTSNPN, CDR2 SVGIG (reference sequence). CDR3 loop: CALIDPGQQETQYF. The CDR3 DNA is TGTGCCTTGATCGACCCGGGACAGCAAGAGACCCAGTACTTC.

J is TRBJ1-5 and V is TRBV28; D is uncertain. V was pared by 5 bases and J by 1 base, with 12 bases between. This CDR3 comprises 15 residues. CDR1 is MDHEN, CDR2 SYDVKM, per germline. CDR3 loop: CASSPPETSNQPQHF. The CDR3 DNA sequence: TGTGCCAGCAGTCCCCCCGAGACAAGCAATCAGCCCCAGCATTTT.

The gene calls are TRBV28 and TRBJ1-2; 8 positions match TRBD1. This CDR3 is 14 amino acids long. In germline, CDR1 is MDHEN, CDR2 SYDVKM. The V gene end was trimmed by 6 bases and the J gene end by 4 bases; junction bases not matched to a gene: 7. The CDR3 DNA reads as TGTGCCAGCAGCCCAGGGGGCGCAGGCTATGGCTACACCTTC. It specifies CASSPGGAGYGYTF.

The CDR3 nucleotides read TGTGCCAGCAGAGGGGCGCCCAATCAGCCCCAGCATTTT. As protein: CASRGAPNQPQHF. This sequence joins TRBV6-1 and TRBJ1-5, with D possibly being TRBD1 (5 bases). V was cut by 6 bases and J by 3 bases, with 9 bases left in between. This CDR3 contains 13 residues. Germline V gives CDR1 MNHNS, CDR2 SASEGT.

Here the CDR3 DNA reads TGTGCCAGCAGCCGCCCGGGCAGGGCTGAAGAGCAGTACTTC. Amino acid sequence: CASSRPGRAEEQYF. The J gene is TRBJ2-7, the V gene TRBV6-6; D is possibly TRBD1 (5 bases). Trimming removed 6 bases at V and 7 bases at J, with 19 bases between. CDR1 and CDR2 from the germline V gene are MNHNY and SVGAGI (reference sequence). The CDR3 length is 14 residues.

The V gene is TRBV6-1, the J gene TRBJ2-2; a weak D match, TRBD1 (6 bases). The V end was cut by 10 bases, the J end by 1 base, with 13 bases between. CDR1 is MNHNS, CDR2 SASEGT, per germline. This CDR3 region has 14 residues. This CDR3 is CATSTGLNTGELFF. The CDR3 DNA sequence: TGTGCCACTTCCACAGGGCTGAACACCGGGGAGCTGTTTTTT.

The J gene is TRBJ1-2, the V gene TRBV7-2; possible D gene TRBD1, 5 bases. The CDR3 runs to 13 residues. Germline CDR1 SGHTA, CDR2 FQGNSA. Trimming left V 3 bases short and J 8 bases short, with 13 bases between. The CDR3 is CASSFRDPAGYTF. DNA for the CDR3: TGTGCCAGCAGCTTCAGGGATCCGGCGGGCTACACCTTC.